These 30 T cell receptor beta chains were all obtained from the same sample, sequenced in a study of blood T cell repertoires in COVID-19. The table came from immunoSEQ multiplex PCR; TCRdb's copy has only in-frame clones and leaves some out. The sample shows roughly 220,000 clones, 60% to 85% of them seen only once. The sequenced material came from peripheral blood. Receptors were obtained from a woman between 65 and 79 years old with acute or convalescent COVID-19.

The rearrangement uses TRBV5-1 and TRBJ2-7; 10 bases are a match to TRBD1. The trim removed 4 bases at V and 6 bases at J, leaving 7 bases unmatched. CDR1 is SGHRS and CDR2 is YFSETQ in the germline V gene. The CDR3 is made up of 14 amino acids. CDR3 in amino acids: CASSQGQGSGEQYF. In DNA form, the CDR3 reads TGCGCCAGCAGCCAGGGACAGGGGTCAGGCGAGCAGTACTTC. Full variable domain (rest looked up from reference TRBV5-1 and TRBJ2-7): KAGVTQTPRYLIKTRGQQVTLSCSPISGHRSVSWYQQTPGQGLQFLFEYFSETQRNKGNFPGRFSGRQFSNSRSEMNVSTLELGDSALYLCASSQGQGSGEQYFGPGTRLTVT.

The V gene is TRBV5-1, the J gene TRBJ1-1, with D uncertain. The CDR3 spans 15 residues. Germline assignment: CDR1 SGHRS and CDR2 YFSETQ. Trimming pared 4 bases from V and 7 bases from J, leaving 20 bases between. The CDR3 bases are TGCGCCAGCAGCCTACCCGCAGGAACAGTGGATGAAGCTTTCTTT. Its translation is CASSLPAGTVDEAFF.

This CDR3 is CASSQSGPRNEQFF. The CDR3 DNA is TGTGCCAGCAGCCAGAGCGGACCCCGGAATGAGCAGTTCTTC. The chain has TRBV3-1 (or the pseudogene TRBV3-2) and TRBJ2-1; D is perhaps TRBD2 (5 bases). The CDR3 sequence is 14 residues long. In germline, CDR1 is LGHDT, CDR2 YNNKEL (reference sequence). The germline V and J ends were trimmed by 3 bases and 7 bases, with 13 bases remaining between them.

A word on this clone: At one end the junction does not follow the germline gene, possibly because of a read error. CDR3 bases: TGTGCCAGCAGCAATACACAGCCGACCTCTCGGGCCAACGTCCTGACTTTC. Translation gives CASSNTQPTSRANVLTF. This chain links TRBV7-6 with TRBJ2-6; no firm D call. This CDR3 has 17 residues. In germline, CDR1 is SGHVS, CDR2 FNYEAQ.

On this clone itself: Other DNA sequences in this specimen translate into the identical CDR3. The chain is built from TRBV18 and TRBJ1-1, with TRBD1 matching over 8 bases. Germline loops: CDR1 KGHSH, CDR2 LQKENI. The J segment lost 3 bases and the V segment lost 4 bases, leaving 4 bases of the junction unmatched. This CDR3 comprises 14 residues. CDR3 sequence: CASSLDRGYTEAFF. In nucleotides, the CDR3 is TGTGCCAGCTCACTCGACAGGGGTTACACTGAAGCTTTCTTT. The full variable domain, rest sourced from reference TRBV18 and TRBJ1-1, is NAGVMQNPRHLVRRRGQEARLRCSPMKGHSHVYWYRQLPEEGLKFMVYLQKENIIDESGMPKERFSAEFPKEGPSILRIQQVVRGDSAAYFCASSLDRGYTEAFFGQGTRLTVV.

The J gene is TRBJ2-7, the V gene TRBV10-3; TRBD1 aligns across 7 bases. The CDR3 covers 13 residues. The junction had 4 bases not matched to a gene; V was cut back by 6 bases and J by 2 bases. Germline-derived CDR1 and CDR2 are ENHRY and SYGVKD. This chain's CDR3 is CAIRTGETYEQYF. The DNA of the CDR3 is TGTGCCATCAGAACAGGGGAAACCTACGAGCAGTACTTC.

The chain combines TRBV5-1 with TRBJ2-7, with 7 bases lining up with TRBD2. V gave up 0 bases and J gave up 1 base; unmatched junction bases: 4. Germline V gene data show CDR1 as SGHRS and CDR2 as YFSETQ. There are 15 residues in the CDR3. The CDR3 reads CASSLGSSGSYEQYF. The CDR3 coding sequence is TGCGCCAGCAGCTTGGGGTCTAGCGGATCCTACGAGCAGTACTTC.

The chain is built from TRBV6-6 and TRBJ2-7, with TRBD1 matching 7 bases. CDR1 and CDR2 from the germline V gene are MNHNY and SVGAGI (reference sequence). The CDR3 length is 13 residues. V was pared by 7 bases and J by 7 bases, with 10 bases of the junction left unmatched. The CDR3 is CASTRDSREEQYF. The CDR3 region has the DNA TGTGCCAGCACCAGGGACAGTCGTGAAGAGCAGTACTTC.

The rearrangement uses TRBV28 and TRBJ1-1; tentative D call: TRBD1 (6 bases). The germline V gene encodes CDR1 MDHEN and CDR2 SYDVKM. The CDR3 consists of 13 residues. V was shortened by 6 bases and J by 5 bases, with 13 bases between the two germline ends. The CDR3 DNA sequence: TGTGCCAGCAGCCTGGACAGTCGGACTGAAGCTTTCTTT. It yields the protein CASSLDSRTEAFF.

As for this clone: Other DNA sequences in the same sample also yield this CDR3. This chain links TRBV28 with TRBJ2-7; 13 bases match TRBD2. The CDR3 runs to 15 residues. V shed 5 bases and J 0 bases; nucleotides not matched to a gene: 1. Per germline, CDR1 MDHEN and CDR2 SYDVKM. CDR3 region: CASSRTSGSSYEQYF. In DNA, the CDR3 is TGTGCCAGCAGTCGGACTAGCGGGAGCTCCTACGAGCAGTACTTC.

The CDR3 DNA reads as TGTGCCAGCAGTGAAGCGCTGCGAGAGCAGTACTTC. Its protein product is CASSEALREQYF. This chain joins TRBV2 and TRBJ2-7; D gene unclear. With 0 bases removed from V and 7 bases from J, the gap between germline ends came to 7 bases. Germline V CDR1 and CDR2: SNHLY, FYNNEI. This CDR3 is 12 amino acids long.

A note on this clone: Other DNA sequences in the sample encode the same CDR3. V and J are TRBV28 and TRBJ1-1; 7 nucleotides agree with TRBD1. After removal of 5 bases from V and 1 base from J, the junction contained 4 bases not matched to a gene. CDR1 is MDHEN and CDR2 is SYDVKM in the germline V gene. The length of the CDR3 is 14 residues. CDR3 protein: CASSLQGWNTEAFF. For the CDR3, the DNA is TGTGCCAGCAGTCTACAGGGGTGGAACACTGAAGCTTTCTTT. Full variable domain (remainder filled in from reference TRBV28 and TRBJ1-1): DVKVTQSSRYLVKRTGEKVFLECVQDMDHENMFWYRQDPGLGLRLIYFSYDVKMKEKGDIPEGYSVSREKKERFSLILESASTNQTSMYLCASSLQGWNTEAFFGQGTRLTVV.

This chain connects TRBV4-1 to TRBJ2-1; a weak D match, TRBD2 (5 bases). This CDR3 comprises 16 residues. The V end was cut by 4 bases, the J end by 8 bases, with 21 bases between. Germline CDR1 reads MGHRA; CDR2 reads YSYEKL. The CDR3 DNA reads TGCGCCAGCAGCCTCGTCCAACTAGAGGTCGTGGATGAGCAGTTCTTC. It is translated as CASSLVQLEVVDEQFF.

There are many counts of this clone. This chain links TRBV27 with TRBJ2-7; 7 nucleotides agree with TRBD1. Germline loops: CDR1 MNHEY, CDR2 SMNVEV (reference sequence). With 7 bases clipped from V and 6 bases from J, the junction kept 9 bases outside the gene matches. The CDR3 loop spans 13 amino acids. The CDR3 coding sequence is TGTGCCAGCACACCCGACAGGGTAATCGAGCAGTACTTC. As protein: CASTPDRVIEQYF.

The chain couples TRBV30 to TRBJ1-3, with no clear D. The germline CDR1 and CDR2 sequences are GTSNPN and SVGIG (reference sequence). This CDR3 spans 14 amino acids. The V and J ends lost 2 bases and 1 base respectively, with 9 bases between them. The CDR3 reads CAWSKGGSGNTIYF. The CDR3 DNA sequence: TGTGCCTGGAGTAAGGGAGGATCTGGAAACACCATATATTTT.

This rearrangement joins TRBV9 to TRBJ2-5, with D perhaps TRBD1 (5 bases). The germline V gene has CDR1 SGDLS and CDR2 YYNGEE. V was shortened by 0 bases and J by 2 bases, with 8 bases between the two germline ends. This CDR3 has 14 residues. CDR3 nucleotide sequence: TGTGCCAGCAGCGTAGGAGGACAACAAGAGACCCAGTACTTC. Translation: CASSVGGQQETQYF.

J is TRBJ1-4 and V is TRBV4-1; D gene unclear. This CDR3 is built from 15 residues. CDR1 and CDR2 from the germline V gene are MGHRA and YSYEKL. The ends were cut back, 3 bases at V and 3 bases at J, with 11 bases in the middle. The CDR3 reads CASSHSQQPNEKLFF. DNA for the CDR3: TGCGCCAGCAGCCATAGCCAGCAACCTAATGAAAAACTGTTTTTT.

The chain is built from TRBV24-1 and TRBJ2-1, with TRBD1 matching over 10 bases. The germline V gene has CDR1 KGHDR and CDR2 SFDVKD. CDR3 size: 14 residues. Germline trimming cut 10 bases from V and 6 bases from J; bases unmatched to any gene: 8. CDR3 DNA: TGTGCCACAAGAGACAGGGGGCTGACCAATGAGCAGTTCTTC. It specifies CATRDRGLTNEQFF.

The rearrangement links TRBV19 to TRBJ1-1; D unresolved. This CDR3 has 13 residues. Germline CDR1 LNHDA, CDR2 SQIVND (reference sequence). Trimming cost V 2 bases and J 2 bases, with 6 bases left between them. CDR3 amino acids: CASSITANTEAFF. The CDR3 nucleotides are TGTGCCAGTAGTATAACAGCTAACACTGAAGCTTTCTTT.

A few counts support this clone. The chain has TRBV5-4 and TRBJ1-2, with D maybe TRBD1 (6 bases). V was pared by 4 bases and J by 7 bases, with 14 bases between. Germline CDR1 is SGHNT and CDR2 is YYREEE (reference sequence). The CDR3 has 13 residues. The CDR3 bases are TGTGCCAGCAGCCCCGGGGGGGCTGGTGGCTACACCTTC. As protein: CASSPGGAGGYTF.

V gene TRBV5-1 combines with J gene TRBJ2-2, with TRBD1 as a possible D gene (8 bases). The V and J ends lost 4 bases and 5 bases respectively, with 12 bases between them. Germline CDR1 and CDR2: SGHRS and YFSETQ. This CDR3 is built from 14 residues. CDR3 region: CASSLQGGTGELFF. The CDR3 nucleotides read TGCGCCAGCAGCCTACAGGGGGGGACCGGGGAGCTGTTTTTT. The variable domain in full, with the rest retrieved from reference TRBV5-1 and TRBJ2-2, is KAGVTQTPRYLIKTRGQQVTLSCSPISGHRSVSWYQQTPGQGLQFLFEYFSETQRNKGNFPGRFSGRQFSNSRSEMNVSTLELGDSALYLCASSLQGGTGELFFGEGSRLTVL.

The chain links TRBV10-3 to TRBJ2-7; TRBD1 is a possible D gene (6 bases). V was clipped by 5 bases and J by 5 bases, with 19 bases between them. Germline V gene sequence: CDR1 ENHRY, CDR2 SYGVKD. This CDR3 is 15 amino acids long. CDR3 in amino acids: CAISMGAPRVDEQYF. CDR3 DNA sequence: TGTGCCATCAGTATGGGGGCCCCACGTGTCGACGAGCAGTACTTC.

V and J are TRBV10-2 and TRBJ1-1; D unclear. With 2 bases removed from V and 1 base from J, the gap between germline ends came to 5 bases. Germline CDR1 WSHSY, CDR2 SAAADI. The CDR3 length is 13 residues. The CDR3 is CASSERRNTEAFF. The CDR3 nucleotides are TGCGCCAGCAGTGAGAGGAGGAACACTGAAGCTTTCTTT.

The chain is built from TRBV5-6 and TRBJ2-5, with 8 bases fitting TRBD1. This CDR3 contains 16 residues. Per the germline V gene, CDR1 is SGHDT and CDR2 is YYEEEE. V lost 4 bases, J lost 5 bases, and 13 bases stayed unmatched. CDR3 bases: TGTGCCAGCAGCACACGGACAGGGCCCCCTTGGGAGACCCAGTACTTC. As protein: CASSTRTGPPWETQYF.

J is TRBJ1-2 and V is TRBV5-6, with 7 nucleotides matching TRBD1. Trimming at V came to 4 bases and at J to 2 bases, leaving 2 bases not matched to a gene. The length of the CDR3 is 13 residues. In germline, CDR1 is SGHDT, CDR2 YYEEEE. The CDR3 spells CASSEGQNYGYTF. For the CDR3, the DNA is TGTGCCAGCAGCGAGGGACAGAACTATGGCTACACCTTC.

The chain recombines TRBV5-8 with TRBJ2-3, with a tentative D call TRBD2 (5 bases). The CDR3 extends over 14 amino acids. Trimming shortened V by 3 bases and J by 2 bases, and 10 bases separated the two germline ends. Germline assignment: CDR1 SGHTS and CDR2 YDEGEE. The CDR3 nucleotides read TGTGCCAGCAGCTATAGCGTACACACAGATACGCAGTATTTT. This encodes CASSYSVHTDTQYF.

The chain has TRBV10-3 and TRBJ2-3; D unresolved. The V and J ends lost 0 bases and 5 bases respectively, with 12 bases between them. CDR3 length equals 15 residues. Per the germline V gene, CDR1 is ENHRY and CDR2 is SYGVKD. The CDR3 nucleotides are TGTGCCATCAGTGAGTCCGGGTCGTTGGGAGATACGCAGTATTTT. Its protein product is CAISESGSLGDTQYF.

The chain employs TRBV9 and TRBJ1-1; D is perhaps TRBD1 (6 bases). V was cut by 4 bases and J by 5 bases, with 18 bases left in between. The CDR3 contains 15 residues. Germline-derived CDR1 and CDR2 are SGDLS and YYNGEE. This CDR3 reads CASSTILQGSTEAFF. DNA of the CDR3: TGTGCCAGCAGCACCATTCTACAGGGCAGTACTGAAGCTTTCTTT.

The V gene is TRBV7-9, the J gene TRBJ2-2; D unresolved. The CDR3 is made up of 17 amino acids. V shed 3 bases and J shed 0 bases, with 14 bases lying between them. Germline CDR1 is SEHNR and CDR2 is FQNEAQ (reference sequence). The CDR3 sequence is CASSLIYVSSNTGELFF. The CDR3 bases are TGTGCCAGCAGCTTGATCTATGTCTCTTCGAACACCGGGGAGCTGTTTTTT.

CDR3 residues: CASRVRGWNSPLHF. DNA for the CDR3: TGTGCCAGCAGAGTTCGGGGTTGGAATTCACCCCTCCACTTT. This chain links TRBV6-5 with TRBJ1-6; D call uncertain. Trimming shortened V by 6 bases and J by 7 bases, and 13 bases separated the two germline ends. The CDR3 covers 14 residues. Germline CDR1 MNHEY, CDR2 SVGAGI.